A selection of T cell receptor beta chains follows, all from one sample in a study of beta chain features in type 1 diabetes. Measured with immunoSEQ multiplex PCR; TCRdb has only the in-frame clones, and not every one. The data contain 500,000 to 850,000 clones, around 15% of them singletons. The sample taken for sequencing was naive CD4+ T cells from blood. The receptors come from a man between 18 and 35 years old with type 1 diabetes. CDR3s include the opening cysteine and the closing phenylalanine or tryptophan. Each record gives: clone size, D gene, V gene, J gene, CDR3 protein, CDR3 DNA. The D gene is left open where the match is weak. Clone size is shown for a subset of rows, as once, few, many or a class of expanded clone.

clone size: .
D gene: .
V gene: TRBV9
J gene: TRBJ1-3
CDR3 protein: CASSAPGNTIYF
CDR3 DNA: TGTGCCAGCAGCGCCCCTGGAAACACCATATATTTT

clone size: .
D gene: .
V gene: TRBV6-5
J gene: TRBJ2-7
CDR3 protein: CASSYGRRGNYEQYF
CDR3 DNA: TGTGCCAGCAGTTACGGGCGCAGGGGCAACTACGAGCAGTACTTC

clone size: .
D gene: .
V gene: TRBV5-1
J gene: TRBJ2-7
CDR3 protein: CASSFTTRVYEQYF
CDR3 DNA: TGCGCCAGCAGCTTCACGACTAGAGTCTACGAGCAGTACTTC

clone size: .
D gene: .
V gene: TRBV6-6
J gene: TRBJ2-3
CDR3 protein: CASSYGRGNPTDTQYF
CDR3 DNA: TGTGCCAGCAGTTACGGTCGGGGTAATCCCACAGATACGCAGTATTTT

clone size: few
D gene: TRBD1
V gene: TRBV5-1
J gene: TRBJ1-1
CDR3 protein: CASSFGTGEMNTEAFF
CDR3 DNA: TGCGCCAGCAGCTTCGGGACAGGGGAGATGAACACTGAAGCTTTCTTT

clone size: few
D gene: TRBD1
V gene: TRBV6-6
J gene: TRBJ1-2
CDR3 protein: CASSRDSFGYTF
CDR3 DNA: TGTGCCAGCAGCCGGGACAGTTTCGGCTACACCTTC

clone size: .
D gene: TRBD1
V gene: TRBV7-9
J gene: TRBJ2-7
CDR3 protein: CASSLGASGTGVSYEQYF
CDR3 DNA: TGTGCCAGCAGCTTAGGTGCCTCCGGGACAGGCGTCTCCTACGAGCAGTACTTC

clone size: .
D gene: .
V gene: TRBV5-6
J gene: TRBJ1-1
CDR3 protein: CASSFREHEAFF
CDR3 DNA: TGTGCCAGCAGCTTCAGGGAACATGAAGCTTTCTTT

clone size: .
D gene: .
V gene: TRBV20-1
J gene: TRBJ2-7
CDR3 protein: CSASVQYEQYF
CDR3 DNA: TGCAGTGCTAGTGTGCAGTACGAGCAGTACTTC

clone size: few
D gene: TRBD1
V gene: TRBV7-9
J gene: TRBJ2-3
CDR3 protein: CASSFGTDSTDTQYF
CDR3 DNA: TGTGCCAGCAGCTTCGGGACAGACAGCACAGATACGCAGTATTTT

clone size: .
D gene: .
V gene: TRBV5-6
J gene: TRBJ1-6
CDR3 protein: CASVQGRSPLHF
CDR3 DNA: TGTGCCAGCGTCCAGGGACGTTCACCCCTCCACTTT

clone size: few
D gene: TRBD1
V gene: TRBV4-2
J gene: TRBJ2-5
CDR3 protein: CASSPTGGGETQYF
CDR3 DNA: TGTGCCAGCAGCCCCACAGGGGGCGGCGAGACCCAGTACTTC

clone size: .
D gene: .
V gene: TRBV5-4
J gene: TRBJ2-5
CDR3 protein: CASSFVGEETQYF
CDR3 DNA: TGTGCCAGCAGCTTTGTGGGGGAGGAGACCCAGTACTTC

clone size: .
D gene: .
V gene: TRBV6-1
J gene: TRBJ1-2
CDR3 protein: CASRPSGRGYTF
CDR3 DNA: TGTGCCAGCAGGCCCAGCGGGAGGGGCTACACCTTC

clone size: few
D gene: .
V gene: TRBV5-4
J gene: TRBJ2-2
CDR3 protein: CASSLQEGAGELFF
CDR3 DNA: TGTGCCAGCAGCTTACAGGAAGGGGCCGGGGAGCTGTTTTTT

clone size: few
D gene: .
V gene: TRBV28
J gene: TRBJ1-5
CDR3 protein: CASSAASGHQPQHF
CDR3 DNA: TGTGCCAGCAGTGCAGCAAGCGGTCATCAGCCCCAGCATTTT

clone size: few
D gene: TRBD2
V gene: TRBV19
J gene: TRBJ2-7
CDR3 protein: CASKLGTSVSEQYF
CDR3 DNA: TGTGCCAGTAAGTTGGGGACTAGCGTTTCCGAGCAGTACTTC

clone size: few
D gene: TRBD2
V gene: TRBV5-1
J gene: TRBJ2-3
CDR3 protein: CASSLSGRADTQYF
CDR3 DNA: TGCGCCAGCAGCTTGTCCGGGAGGGCAGATACGCAGTATTTT

clone size: .
D gene: .
V gene: TRBV7-2
J gene: TRBJ1-3
CDR3 protein: CASSLGRSSGNTIYF
CDR3 DNA: TGTGCCAGCAGCTTAGGGCGGAGCTCTGGAAACACCATATATTTT

clone size: few
D gene: TRBD2
V gene: TRBV27
J gene: TRBJ2-7
CDR3 protein: CASSPTLAGFSYEQYF
CDR3 DNA: TGTGCCAGCAGTCCGACCCTAGCGGGCTTCTCCTACGAGCAGTACTTC

clone size: .
D gene: TRBD2
V gene: TRBV5-1
J gene: TRBJ2-1
CDR3 protein: CASRPGTSGRAIVPNEQFF
CDR3 DNA: TGCGCCAGCAGACCAGGGACTAGCGGGAGGGCCATCGTACCCAATGAGCAGTTCTTC

clone size: few
D gene: TRBD1
V gene: TRBV6-1
J gene: TRBJ1-4
CDR3 protein: CASSEYDRGSGEKLFF
CDR3 DNA: TGTGCCAGCAGTGAATATGACAGGGGGTCCGGTGAAAAACTGTTTTTT

clone size: few
D gene: TRBD2
V gene: TRBV29-1
J gene: TRBJ2-3
CDR3 protein: CSVTSGRTDTQYF
CDR3 DNA: TGCAGCGTTACTAGCGGGAGAACAGATACGCAGTATTTT

clone size: .
D gene: .
V gene: TRBV5-1
J gene: TRBJ2-7
CDR3 protein: CASSPDGGSSYEQYF
CDR3 DNA: TGCGCCAGCAGCCCGGACGGTGGGAGCTCCTACGAGCAGTACTTC

clone size: .
D gene: TRBD1
V gene: TRBV7-9
J gene: TRBJ2-7
CDR3 protein: CASSSGTGGSYEQYF
CDR3 DNA: TGTGCCAGCAGCTCCGGGACAGGGGGCTCCTACGAGCAGTACTTC

clone size: few
D gene: TRBD2
V gene: TRBV7-2
J gene: TRBJ2-3
CDR3 protein: CASSLRASGRDTQYF
CDR3 DNA: TGTGCCAGCAGCTTACGGGCTAGCGGGAGAGATACGCAGTATTTT

clone size: .
D gene: .
V gene: TRBV25-1
J gene: TRBJ2-1
CDR3 protein: CASSELGGANNEQFF
CDR3 DNA: TGTGCCAGCAGTGAATTAGGCGGGGCTAACAATGAGCAGTTCTTC

clone size: .
D gene: .
V gene: TRBV29-1
J gene: TRBJ1-1
CDR3 protein: CSARMNTEAFF
CDR3 DNA: TGCAGCGCCCGGATGAACACTGAAGCTTTCTTT

clone size: few
D gene: .
V gene: TRBV6-1
J gene: TRBJ1-2
CDR3 protein: CASSEGGPGGYGYTF
CDR3 DNA: TGTGCCAGCAGTGAGGGAGGACCCGGTGGCTATGGCTACACCTTC

clone size: .
D gene: TRBD1
V gene: TRBV28
J gene: TRBJ2-7
CDR3 protein: CASSSPGTGAYEQYF
CDR3 DNA: TGTGCCAGCAGCTCTCCCGGGACAGGGGCCTACGAGCAGTACTTC

clone size: .
D gene: .
V gene: TRBV21-1
J gene: TRBJ2-7
CDR3 protein: CATPGRDSYEQYF
CDR3 DNA: TGTGCCACTCCGGGGCGGGACTCCTACGAGCAGTACTTC

clone size: .
D gene: TRBD1
V gene: TRBV30
J gene: TRBJ1-5
CDR3 protein: CAWGQGADQPQHF
CDR3 DNA: TGTGCCTGGGGACAGGGGGCAGATCAGCCCCAGCATTTT

clone size: .
D gene: .
V gene: TRBV28
J gene: TRBJ2-3
CDR3 protein: CASSFGLSLDTQYF
CDR3 DNA: TGTGCCAGCAGTTTTGGTCTCTCCCTAGATACGCAGTATTTT

clone size: .
D gene: .
V gene: TRBV28
J gene: TRBJ2-7
CDR3 protein: CASSLSLRHRLTYEQYF
CDR3 DNA: TGTGCCAGCAGTTTATCCCTGAGACACCGCTTGACCTACGAGCAGTACTTC

clone size: .
D gene: .
V gene: TRBV7-3
J gene: TRBJ2-7
CDR3 protein: CASSLLAGMNEQYF
CDR3 DNA: TGTGCCAGCAGCTTATTGGCAGGGATGAACGAGCAGTACTTC

clone size: few
D gene: .
V gene: TRBV14
J gene: TRBJ2-1
CDR3 protein: CASSRVTGGNEQFF
CDR3 DNA: TGTGCCAGCAGCCGAGTGACAGGTGGCAATGAGCAGTTCTTC

clone size: .
D gene: .
V gene: TRBV9
J gene: TRBJ1-5
CDR3 protein: CASSPGGHGNQPQHF
CDR3 DNA: TGTGCCAGCAGCCCTGGGGGGCACGGCAATCAGCCCCAGCATTTT

clone size: few
D gene: .
V gene: TRBV5-1
J gene: TRBJ2-2
CDR3 protein: CASSSLSENTGELFF
CDR3 DNA: TGCGCCAGCAGCTCCCTTTCTGAGAACACCGGGGAGCTGTTTTTT

clone size: few
D gene: TRBD1
V gene: TRBV13
J gene: TRBJ2-7
CDR3 protein: CASSWTGRAKGGEQYF
CDR3 DNA: TGTGCCAGCAGCTGGACAGGGCGAGCTAAAGGAGGCGAGCAGTACTTC

clone size: .
D gene: TRBD1
V gene: TRBV2
J gene: TRBJ1-2
CDR3 protein: CASTWGTGDNYGYTF
CDR3 DNA: TGTGCCAGCACTTGGGGGACAGGGGATAACTATGGCTACACCTTC

clone size: .
D gene: .
V gene: TRBV7-2
J gene: TRBJ2-2
CDR3 protein: CASSPNYRADTGELFF
CDR3 DNA: TGTGCCAGCAGCCCAAACTACAGGGCGGACACCGGGGAGCTGTTTTTT

clone size: few
D gene: .
V gene: TRBV7-2
J gene: TRBJ1-5
CDR3 protein: CASSLKGQFQPQHF
CDR3 DNA: TGTGCCAGCAGCTTAAAGGGGCAGTTCCAGCCCCAGCATTTT

clone size: few
D gene: .
V gene: TRBV7-3
J gene: TRBJ2-2
CDR3 protein: CASSLVTGNTGELFF
CDR3 DNA: TGTGCCAGCAGCTTGGTTACAGGGAACACCGGGGAGCTGTTTTTT

clone size: .
D gene: .
V gene: TRBV30
J gene: TRBJ1-2
CDR3 protein: CAWSSRGGADGYTF
CDR3 DNA: TGTGCCTGGAGCTCACGGGGGGGAGCCGATGGCTACACCTTC

clone size: few
D gene: TRBD2
V gene: TRBV6-5
J gene: TRBJ2-2
CDR3 protein: CASRRTSGRAGELFF
CDR3 DNA: TGTGCCAGCAGGAGGACTAGCGGGAGGGCCGGGGAGCTGTTTTTT

clone size: few
D gene: .
V gene: TRBV28
J gene: TRBJ1-2
CDR3 protein: CASVPSSQVFYGYTF
CDR3 DNA: TGTGCCAGCGTCCCGAGCAGCCAAGTTTTCTATGGCTACACCTTC

clone size: few
D gene: .
V gene: TRBV18
J gene: TRBJ2-3
CDR3 protein: CASFLPPFAMDTQYF
CDR3 DNA: TGTGCCAGCTTCCTCCCCCCTTTCGCGATGGATACGCAGTATTTT

clone size: .
D gene: .
V gene: TRBV30
J gene: TRBJ2-7
CDR3 protein: CAWSDPRGSYEQYF
CDR3 DNA: TGTGCCTGGAGTGACCCGCGAGGGTCCTACGAGCAGTACTTC

clone size: few
D gene: TRBD1
V gene: TRBV19
J gene: TRBJ2-2
CDR3 protein: CASRPRGHGTGELFF
CDR3 DNA: TGTGCCAGTAGACCCAGGGGGCATGGAACCGGGGAGCTGTTTTTT

clone size: few
D gene: .
V gene: TRBV29-1
J gene: TRBJ2-5
CDR3 protein: CSGGGTYQETQYF
CDR3 DNA: TGCAGCGGAGGTGGAACATACCAAGAGACCCAGTACTTC

clone size: .
D gene: TRBD1
V gene: TRBV30
J gene: TRBJ1-2
CDR3 protein: CAWRDYGQGDYGYTF
CDR3 DNA: TGTGCCTGGAGGGACTACGGACAGGGAGACTATGGCTACACCTTC

clone size: .
D gene: .
V gene: TRBV19
J gene: TRBJ1-5
CDR3 protein: CASTFDSRGPQHF
CDR3 DNA: TGTGCCAGTACTTTCGACAGCCGCGGCCCCCAGCATTTT

clone size: few
D gene: TRBD1
V gene: TRBV5-1
J gene: TRBJ2-3
CDR3 protein: CASSIGTAGTDTQYF
CDR3 DNA: TGCGCCAGCAGCATCGGGACAGCAGGCACAGATACGCAGTATTTT

clone size: few
D gene: .
V gene: TRBV20-1
J gene: TRBJ2-5
CDR3 protein: CSVSETQYF
CDR3 DNA: TGCAGTGTTTCCGAGACCCAGTACTTC